The T cell receptor (beta chain) under discussion was sequenced for a study of PD-1 blockade in classical Hodgkin lymphoma. Profiled with immunoSEQ multiplex PCR; TCRdb holds only in-frame clones, not every one. The sample includes thousands of clones, 80% to 85% of them seen just once. Study results and caveats: Newly diagnosed patients had diversity similar to the baseline diversity of complete responders.

This CDR3 is 15 amino acids long. With 1 base removed from V and 2 bases from J, the gap between germline ends came to 11 bases. CDR1 and CDR2 (germline): MGHRA, YSYEKL. Time point: cycle 4 day 1 (C4D1), after 5 to 7 weeks of nivolumab. Brentuximab vedotin exposure varied, and every patient relapsed after autologous stem cell transplantation. Thawed PBMCs were subjected to magnetic negative selection, which yielded isolated CD8+ T cells. Remarks on this clone: The target antigen is unknown.

The J gene is TRBJ1-1, the V gene TRBV4-1; D remains ambiguous. The clonotype was recovered from a human donor with classical Hodgkin lymphoma. Sequencing used CD8+ T cells from blood, obtained before the fourth cycle of nivolumab. The CDR3 loop reads CASSQVYSSNTEAFF. The CDR3 DNA follows: TGCGCCAGCAGCCAAGTATACAGTTCCAACACTGAAGCTTTCTTT.